These 23 T cell receptor beta chains were sequenced from one sample in a study of T cells in Graves' hyperthyroidism and ophthalmopathy. RNA transcripts gave rise to amplified TCR beta CDR3 regions. Initially, a first-round RT-PCR of the TCR CDR3 employed the HTBI primer set. TCRdb re-called the multiplex PCR reads with MiXCR, one entry per CDR3 protein. The data hold under 800,000 distinct CDR3 sequences, with 13% to 15% observed a single time. The source material was blood. These TCRs come from a woman younger than 35 with Graves' hyperthyroidism.

This clonotype was counted only a few times. The chain combines TRBV29-1 with TRBJ2-1; a possible D gene is TRBD1 (6 bases). Looked up from germline, CDR1 is SQVTM and CDR2 is ANQGSEA. V lost 5 bases, J lost 10 bases, and 30 bases lay in between. The length of the CDR3 is 17 residues. The CDR3, as DNA: TGCAGCGTTCGAGGGGGACCGGGCAGGGGTCGGTTCGACGAGCAGTTCTTC. Its protein product is CSVRGGPGRGRFDEQFF.

V and J are TRBV14 and TRBJ2-5; 7 bases are a match to TRBD1. The CDR3 spans 18 residues. CDR1 and CDR2 (germline): SGHDN, FVKESK. The V and J ends lost 4 bases and 0 bases, in that order; junction bases with no gene match: 14. CDR3 sequence reads: CASSPGTVGPWYQETQYF. CDR3 nucleotides: TGTGCCAGCAGCCCCGGGACAGTAGGGCCCTGGTACCAAGAGACCCAGTACTTC. The full variable domain, completed using reference TRBV14 and TRBJ2-5, is EAGVTQFPSHSVIEKGQTVTLRCDPISGHDNLYWYRRVMGKEIKFLLHFVKESKQDESGMPNNRFLAERTGGTYSTLKVQPAELEDSGVYFCASSPGTVGPWYQETQYFGPGTRLLVL.

In its sample, this clonotype was seen a few times. The V call is TRBV3-1, the J call TRBJ2-2, with D uncertain. This CDR3 region has 15 residues. The V end lost 6 bases, the J end lost 1 base, and 12 bases lay between the germline ends. Germline assignment: CDR1 LGHDT and CDR2 YNNKEL (reference sequence). In DNA, the CDR3 is TGTGCCAGCAGTCGTCCGCCAGAGAACACCGGGGAGCTGTTTTTT. This codes for CASSRPPENTGELFF.

This clonotype was counted between two and nine times. This chain joins TRBV24-1 and TRBJ2-3; TRBD2 agrees at 8 bases. The germline V gene encodes CDR1 KGHDR and CDR2 SFDVKD. The CDR3 runs 15 residues. Trimming at V came to 7 bases and at J to 5 bases, leaving 10 bases not matched to a gene. DNA for the CDR3: TGTGCCACCAGCCAAGCGGGAGTGGAAGGAGATACGCAGTATTTT. The encoded protein is CATSQAGVEGDTQYF.

This clonotype was detected ten times or more. This chain links TRBV27 with TRBJ2-5; 7 bases line up with TRBD2. Trimming at V came to 7 bases and at J to 5 bases, leaving 10 bases not matched to a gene. The germline gives CDR1 MNHEY, CDR2 SMNVEV (reference sequence). The CDR3 covers 14 residues. The CDR3 region is CASKVGGGLETQYF. CDR3 DNA: TGTGCCAGCAAGGTCGGGGGAGGGTTGGAGACCCAGTACTTC.

This sequence joins TRBV6-2 or TRBV6-3 and TRBJ2-7; D gene uncertain. The DNA end lines up better with TRBJ2-1; the J call may be wrong. The CDR3 runs 14 residues. Per germline, CDR1 MNHEY and CDR2 SVGEGT. Here the CDR3 reads CASTTGGRSYEQFF. The CDR3 DNA follows: TGTGCCAGCACCACGGGCGGCAGGTCCTACGAGCAGTTCTTC.

CDR3 in amino acids: CSASPRGETQYF. As DNA, the CDR3 is TGCAGTGCTAGCCCTAGGGGGGAGACCCAGTACTTC. The chain has TRBV20-1 and TRBJ2-5; tentative D call: TRBD1 (6 bases). The germline V and J ends were trimmed by 3 bases and 5 bases, with 10 bases remaining between them. The germline V gene has CDR1 DFQATT and CDR2 SNEGSKA (reference sequence). This CDR3 spans 12 amino acids.

This clonotype was detected a few times. This sequence joins TRBV28 and TRBJ2-7; tentative D call: TRBD1 (5 bases). Germline CDR1 is MDHEN and CDR2 is SYDVKM. V was trimmed by 5 bases and J by 0 bases, leaving 11 bases between them. CDR3 length: 14 amino acids. The CDR3 DNA follows: TGTGCCAGCAGTCTCCCGGACAACTCCTACGAGCAGTACTTC. This gives the protein CASSLPDNSYEQYF.

Many counts were recorded for this clonotype. The genes are TRBV7-9 and TRBJ1-5; D may be TRBD1 (6 bases). The CDR3 spans 17 residues. Germline V CDR1 and CDR2: SEHNR, FQNEAQ (reference sequence). V lost 0 bases to trimming and J lost 2 bases, with 14 bases between them. The DNA of the CDR3 is TGTGCCAGCAGCTTAGCGGGGGCTAGAGTAGGCAATCAGCCCCAGCATTTT. Its translation: CASSLAGARVGNQPQHF.

This clonotype was recorded many times. This chain joins TRBV7-3 and TRBJ1-1; maybe TRBD1 (5 bases). CDR1 and CDR2 from the germline V gene are SGHTA and FQGTGA. Trimming pared 1 base from V and 2 bases from J, leaving 11 bases between. CDR3 length: 15 residues. CDR3 coding DNA: TGTGCCAGCAGCTTAATCCCGACAGCCAACACTGAAGCTTTCTTT. It yields the protein CASSLIPTANTEAFF.

This clonotype was seen repeatedly, ten times or more. The rearrangement uses TRBV7-6 and TRBJ2-3; D is ambiguous. V lost 0 bases and J lost 1, with 20 bases in between. Germline loops: CDR1 SGHVS, CDR2 FNYEAQ. This CDR3 comprises 19 residues. CDR3 coding DNA: TGTGCCAGCAGCTTAGCGCTAAGCTTAGGCGGAAGAGGCACAGATACGCAGTATTTT. Residues: CASSLALSLGGRGTDTQYF.

The sample holds many counts of this clonotype. J is TRBJ2-1 and V is TRBV30; no reliable D call. The CDR3 spans 13 residues. Germline CDR1 is GTSNPN and CDR2 is SVGIG (reference sequence). V dropped 0 bases and J dropped 9 bases, with 12 bases sitting between them. The CDR3 DNA reads as TGTGCCTGGAGTGTAACTCCGCGAACTGAGCAGTTCTTC. It encodes CAWSVTPRTEQFF.

This clonotype was seen repeatedly, ten times or more. This chain uses TRBV18 with TRBJ1-1, with D tentatively TRBD1 (5 bases). Between the trimmed V and J ends, which lost 1 base and 1 base, there was a span of 10 bases. The CDR3 length is 15 residues. Germline assignment: CDR1 KGHSH and CDR2 LQKENI. CDR3 DNA sequence: TGTGCCAGCTCACCACTCGACAGCCCGAACACTGAAGCTTTCTTT. Its translation is CASSPLDSPNTEAFF.

This clonotype was detected many times. The CDR3: CAISGASAGEQFF. CDR3 coding DNA: TGTGCCATCAGTGGGGCTAGTGCTGGTGAGCAGTTCTTC. V is TRBV10-3 and J is TRBJ2-1; unclear D gene. Germline V gene lookup returns CDR1 ENHRY and CDR2 SYGVKD. CDR3 length: 13 residues. The V end lost 4 bases, the J end lost 9 bases, and 13 bases lay between the germline ends.

This clonotype was seen only a few times. The chain employs TRBV24-1 and TRBJ2-1, with TRBD2 identical over 10 bases. In germline, CDR1 is KGHDR, CDR2 SFDVKD. This CDR3 is 14 amino acids long. V lost 6 bases to trimming and J lost 3 bases; unmatched junction nucleotides: 1. The CDR3 DNA is TGTGCCACCAGTAGCGGGAGGGACTACAATGAGCAGTTCTTC. This translates into CATSSGRDYNEQFF.

This clonotype has a count of ten or more. CDR3 in amino acids: CASSEREKAPYEQYF. CDR3 coding DNA: TGTGCCAGCTCGGAACGTGAAAAGGCGCCCTACGAGCAGTACTTC. The chain carries TRBV2 and TRBJ2-7, with D uncertain. The germline V and J ends were trimmed by 8 bases and 2 bases, with 19 bases remaining between them. Germline V CDR1 and CDR2: SNHLY, FYNNEI. The CDR3 has 15 amino acids.

Many counts were recorded for this clonotype. This chain joins TRBV20-1 and TRBJ2-1; D gene uncertain. CDR1 and CDR2 from the germline V gene are DFQATT and SNEGSKA (reference sequence). Trimming cost V 2 bases and J 5 bases, with 10 bases left between them. The CDR3 spans 13 residues. In DNA, the CDR3 is TGCAGTGCTAGACACTTGGATCACAATGAGCAGTTCTTC. Encoded protein: CSARHLDHNEQFF.

This clonotype came up many times. J is TRBJ2-7 and V is TRBV11-1; 8 bases agree with TRBD1. This CDR3 is built from 15 residues. V gave up 3 bases and J gave up 4 bases; unmatched junction bases: 8. Germline values: CDR1 SGHAT, CDR2 FQDESV (reference sequence). The DNA for the CDR3 is TGTGCCAGCAGCTTTTTCGCAGGGGGCTCTTACGAGCAGTACTTC. Protein product: CASSFFAGGSYEQYF.

This clonotype has a count of ten or more. This rearrangement joins TRBV30 to TRBJ2-7; the D is unclear. CDR1 and CDR2 (germline): GTSNPN, SVGIG (reference sequence). With 0 bases removed from V and 1 base from J, the gap between germline ends came to 7 bases. CDR3 size: 13 residues. The DNA for the CDR3 is TGTGCCTGGAGTGTAGCAGTTTCCTACGAGCAGTACTTC. Its protein is CAWSVAVSYEQYF.

The chain couples TRBV4-1 to TRBJ2-7; tentatively, D is TRBD1 or TRBD2 (5 bases each). Trimming took 4 bases from V and 6 from J, leaving 22 bases between them. Germline values: CDR1 MGHRA, CDR2 YSYEKL. The CDR3 is 16 amino acids. CDR3: CASSPRGGTSASEQYF. In DNA form, the CDR3 reads TGCGCCAGCAGCCCAAGGGGTGGGACCTCGGCGTCCGAGCAGTACTTC.

The chain uses TRBV12-3 or TRBV12-4 and TRBJ2-5; the D is unclear. This CDR3 is 14 amino acids long. The V and J ends lost 4 bases and 7 bases respectively, with 16 bases between them. The CDR3 region is CASSSVSFGGTQYF. CDR3 coding DNA: TGTGCCAGCAGTTCCGTGTCCTTTGGTGGGACCCAGTACTTC.

This clonotype was counted many times. The chain recombines TRBV27 with TRBJ1-2; perhaps TRBD1 as D (6 bases). The CDR3 has 12 residues. Trimming shortened V by 3 bases and J by 8 bases, and 10 bases separated the two germline ends. CDR1 and CDR2 from the germline V gene are MNHEY and SMNVEV (reference sequence). The CDR3 bases are TGTGCCAGCAGTTTTCTAGGACAGGGCTACACCTTC. Its protein is CASSFLGQGYTF.

This clonotype showed up many times. The J gene is TRBJ2-7, the V gene TRBV28; 10 bases line up with TRBD1. The CDR3 has 14 amino acids. Germline trimming cut 6 bases from V and 5 bases from J; bases unmatched to any gene: 7. Germline-derived CDR1 and CDR2 are MDHEN and SYDVKM. The CDR3 spells CASRMDRGIHEQYF. The DNA of the CDR3 is TGTGCCAGCAGAATGGACAGGGGGATCCACGAGCAGTACTTC.